These T cell receptor beta chains were read from a single sample in a study of cytomegalovirus exposure and HLA in healthy donors. Produced via immunoSEQ multiplex PCR; TCRdb's table is partial and in-frame only. This repertoire shows around 130,000 clones, roughly 88% found once; its top ten account for just under 3%. The sample consisted of PBMCs. The receptors were sampled from a woman aged 18-35 years in good health and CMV-seropositive. CDR3s include the opening cysteine and the closing phenylalanine or tryptophan. The D gene is left open where the match is weak. Part of the rows lack a size; the others show once, few, many or a class for expanded clones.

V gene	J gene	D gene	clone size	CDR3 DNA	CDR3 protein
TRBV5-5	TRBJ2-5	NA	once	TGTGCCAGCAGCCTCTCCGACTTGGATTCGGAGACCCAGTACTTC	CASSLSDLDSETQYF
TRBV2	TRBJ2-1	NA	once	TGTGCCAGCAGTGACGGGATTCGCGATGAGCAGTTCTTC	CASSDGIRDEQFF
TRBV4-1	TRBJ1-5	NA	NA	TGCGCCAGCAGCCGCCTTGTAATGCGGGAGCCCCAGCATTTT	CASSRLVMREPQHF
TRBV5-1	TRBJ2-1	TRBD1	NA	TGCGCCAGCAGCCTATCCGGGACAGGGTTCAATGAGCAGTTCTTC	CASSLSGTGFNEQFF
TRBV25-1	TRBJ2-1	NA	NA	TGTGCCAGCAGTGACAACGGGGTTGAGCAGTTCTTC	CASSDNGVEQFF
TRBV4-1	TRBJ1-6	TRBD1	NA	TGCGCCAGCAGCCAAGCCGGGACAGGGGATTCACCCCTCCACTTT	CASSQAGTGDSPLHF
TRBV14	TRBJ2-5	TRBD1	few	TGTGCCAGCAGCCAAGCCGAAGGGACAGGGTTTTGGGAGACCCAGTACTTC	CASSQAEGTGFWETQYF
TRBV5-6	TRBJ2-3	TRBD2	NA	TGTGCCAGCATCCTAGCGGGGCGGGAAGATACGCAGTATTTT	CASILAGREDTQYF
TRBV5-1	TRBJ1-6	NA	NA	TGCGCCAGCGCAGGGGCCTCCTATAATTCACCCCTCCACTTT	CASAGASYNSPLHF
TRBV7-3	TRBJ1-1	NA	once	TGTGCCAGCAGCTTAAGGCCAGGTGCACTGGGCCGGGAAGCTTTCTTT	CASSLRPGALGREAFF
TRBV7-3	TRBJ2-5	NA	NA	TGTGCCAGCAGCCCAACCCCGGGTCAGAGGCAGACCCAGTACTTC	CASSPTPGQRQTQYF
TRBV19	TRBJ1-3	NA	once	TGTGCCAGTTTCGAGGGTTCGGGAAACACCATATATTTT	CASFEGSGNTIYF
TRBV7-9	TRBJ2-1	NA	NA	TGTGCCAGCAGCTTGACAGACAACAATGAGCAGTTCTTC	CASSLTDNNEQFF
TRBV7-9	TRBJ1-1	NA	NA	TGTTCCAGCAGCTTATTGACACAGGGCACTGAAGCTTTCTTT	CSSSLLTQGTEAFF
TRBV5-5	TRBJ2-7	NA	NA	TGTGCCAGCAGCTTTGGGACATCGAGCTACGAGCAGTACTTC	CASSFGTSSYEQYF
TRBV5-1	TRBJ2-7	NA	NA	TGCGCCAGCAGCCCGACACAGGCAAGAGGCCCCTACGAGCAGTACTTC	CASSPTQARGPYEQYF